The 10 T cell receptor beta chains below all came from one sample that was sequenced in a study of blood T cell repertoires in COVID-19. The repertoire was sequenced with immunoSEQ multiplex PCR; TCRdb's copy has only in-frame clones and lacks some. The sample has 200,000 or so clones, 80% to 90% seen once. Input material: peripheral blood. The receptor source for this set is a woman aged 80 or older with COVID-19, enrolled during active disease.

The chain combines TRBV9 with TRBJ1-2; no clear D. Germline lookup yields CDR1 SGDLS and CDR2 YYNGEE. The CDR3 runs to 13 residues. V was shortened by 2 bases and J by 1 base, with 6 bases between the two germline ends. The CDR3 is CASSVRFNYGYTF. The CDR3 DNA follows: TGTGCCAGCAGCGTCCGTTTTAACTATGGCTACACCTTC.

The CDR3 here is CASGQEPNYGYTF. The CDR3 DNA reads TGTGCCAGTGGGCAGGAACCAAACTATGGCTACACCTTC. The rearrangement joins TRBV19 to TRBJ1-2, with D unresolved. The ends were cut back, 8 bases at V and 2 bases at J, with 12 bases in the middle. The CDR3 is made up of 13 amino acids. Germline V gives CDR1 LNHDA, CDR2 SQIVND (reference sequence).

Worth noting for this clone: Here the CDR3 omits its conserved ending phenylalanine or tryptophan, so a read error is the likely source. The DNA is left out, because the CDR3 cannot be placed on it with certainty; the CDR3 is given as TCRdb lists it. The chain is built from TRBV28 and TRBJ2-7; the D segment call TRBD2 is taken from the table without a DNA check. In germline, CDR1 is MDHEN, CDR2 SYDVKM. Including both end residues, the CDR3 is 8 amino acids long. The CDR3 loop is CASNHLAL.

The chain combines TRBV6-2 or TRBV6-3 with TRBJ1-2; possibly TRBD1 for D (5 bases). The CDR3 runs 15 residues. V lost 4 bases, J lost 0 bases, and 12 bases lay in between. Germline CDR1 MNHEY, CDR2 SVGEGT. In DNA, the CDR3 is TGTGCCAGCAGTTTCGACAGCTCCTCTAACTATGGCTACACCTTC. Protein: CASSFDSSSNYGYTF.

This chain links TRBV28 with TRBJ1-1, with 8 bases that match TRBD1. The CDR3 spans 13 residues. The ends lost 7 bases at V and 9 bases at J; junction bases unmatched: 10. Germline assignment: CDR1 MDHEN and CDR2 SYDVKM. The CDR3 sequence is CASTDRDLPKAFF. CDR3 DNA sequence: TGTGCCAGCACGGACAGGGACCTCCCTAAAGCTTTCTTT.

This rearrangement joins TRBV2 to TRBJ1-4; 9 bases are a match to TRBD1. V trimming: 5 bases; J trimming: 5 bases; junction bases outside the gene matches: 6. Germline values: CDR1 SNHLY, CDR2 FYNNEI. The CDR3 spans 15 residues. The CDR3 protein is CASSRTGATNEKLFF. For the CDR3, the DNA is TGTGCCAGCAGTCGGACAGGGGCCACGAATGAAAAACTGTTTTTT.

This clone was seen more than once but under ten times. The V call is TRBV18, the J call TRBJ1-5; D possibly corresponds to TRBD1 (6 bases). The CDR3 covers 15 residues. The ends were cut back, 4 bases at V and 0 bases at J, with 10 bases in the middle. Germline V gene lookup returns CDR1 KGHSH and CDR2 LQKENI. The CDR3 loop is CASSRTDNSNQPQHF. CDR3 bases: TGTGCCAGCTCACGGACAGATAATAGCAATCAGCCCCAGCATTTT.

The rearrangement uses TRBV11-2 and TRBJ2-2; D is perhaps TRBD2 (6 bases). The CDR3 loop spans 15 amino acids. Trimming shortened V by 7 bases and J by 0 bases, and 12 bases separated the two germline ends. Germline loops: CDR1 SGHAT, CDR2 FQNNGV. The CDR3 DNA reads as TGTGCCAGCATCCCCGGGAGCTCGAACACCGGGGAGCTGTTTTTT. It codes for CASIPGSSNTGELFF.

The rearrangement uses TRBV6-5 and TRBJ2-2; TRBD2 might be the D (6 bases). CDR1 MNHEY and CDR2 SVGAGI come from the germline V gene. Trimming stripped 7 bases from V and 4 bases from J, with 16 bases between. The CDR3 runs 15 residues. The CDR3 DNA follows: TGTGCCAGCACCCGCGGGGCAGGCCCCACCGGGGAGCTGTTTTTT. It is translated as CASTRGAGPTGELFF.

This chain connects TRBV7-6 to TRBJ1-3; TRBD1 agrees at 8 bases. The CDR3 extends over 16 amino acids. Trimming cost V 3 bases and J 0 bases; bases outside gene matches: 4. Germline loops: CDR1 SGHVS, CDR2 FNYEAQ. The CDR3 region has the DNA TGTGCCAGCAGCTTGGGGACAGGAAGCTCTGGAAACACCATATATTTT. Translation: CASSLGTGSSGNTIYF. Supplemented by reference TRBV7-6 and TRBJ1-3, the full variable domain reads GAGVSQSPRYKVTKRGQDVALRCDPISGHVSLYWYRQALGQGPEFLTYFNYEAQQDKSGLPNDRFSAERPEGSISTLTIQRTEQRDSAMYRCASSLGTGSSGNTIYFGEGSWLTVV.